This is a list of T cell receptor beta chains from one sample in a study of blood T cell repertoires in COVID-19. Some clones are missing from TCRdb's copy, which holds only in-frame ones; the method was immunoSEQ multiplex PCR. The table lists some 270,000 clones, around 89% of them singletons, with around 0.88% in the top ten. The source material was peripheral blood. These receptor sequences come from a man younger than 45 with acute or convalescent COVID-19. CDR3s include the opening cysteine and the closing phenylalanine or tryptophan. D genes are given only for firm matches. Size is stated for part of the rows, as once, few or many counts, or as a class when the clone is expanded.

CDR3 length	clone size	D gene	V gene	J gene	CDR3 protein	CDR3 DNA
14	-	-	TRBV6-5	TRBJ1-1	CASTPGGAQTEAFF	TGTGCCAGCACCCCGGGGGGGGCGCAGACTGAAGCTTTCTTT
17	-	TRBD1	TRBV19	TRBJ1-2	CASIGEGQIWNNYGYTF	TGTGCCAGTATCGGAGAGGGACAGATTTGGAATAACTATGGCTACACCTTC
14	-	-	TRBV28	TRBJ1-2	CASSLLQGLTGYTF	TGTGCCAGCAGTTTATTGCAGGGTTTAACGGGCTACACCTTC
11	-	-	TRBV24-1	TRBJ2-3	CATTKGDTQYF	TGTGCCACTACTAAGGGGGATACGCAGTATTTT
16	-	-	TRBV27	TRBJ1-5	CATSPLRGDSNQPQHF	TGTGCCACCAGTCCCCTCAGGGGAGACAGCAATCAGCCCCAGCATTTT
15	-	-	TRBV18	TRBJ2-1	CASSQTRRLYNEQFF	TGTGCCAGCTCACAAACTAGAAGGCTGTACAATGAGCAGTTCTTC
17	-	TRBD2	TRBV5-1	TRBJ2-4	CASSLEGWGGTKNIQYF	TGCGCCAGCAGCTTGGAGGGTTGGGGAGGGACCAAAAACATTCAGTACTTC
14	-	-	TRBV19	TRBJ1-5	CASSIRYSNQPQHF	TGTGCCAGTAGTATACGCTATAGCAATCAGCCCCAGCATTTT
17	few	TRBD1	TRBV7-3	TRBJ1-2	CASSLMSVDRGSYGYTF	TGTGCCAGCAGCTTAATGAGTGTGGACAGGGGCTCCTATGGCTACACCTTC
17	-	-	TRBV28	TRBJ1-2	CASSFPQGGEYYYGYTF	TGTGCCAGCAGTTTTCCGCAGGGAGGCGAGTATTACTATGGCTACACCTTC
17	-	-	TRBV5-5	TRBJ1-2	CASSLGAFGGATYGYTF	TGTGCCAGCAGCTTGGGGGCTTTTGGGGGCGCAACCTATGGCTACACCTTC
15	-	-	TRBV19	TRBJ1-2	CASSAYSTANYGYTF	TGTGCCAGTAGTGCATACTCGACAGCTAACTATGGCTACACCTTC
15	-	-	TRBV2	TRBJ1-5	CASSEEGARNQPQHF	TGTGCCAGCAGTGAAGAAGGGGCCCGCAATCAGCCCCAGCATTTT
15	-	TRBD2	TRBV6-5	TRBJ2-7	CASSYYSGGAYEQYF	TGTGCCAGCAGTTACTATAGCGGGGGGGCGTACGAGCAGTACTTC
15	-	TRBD1	TRBV5-1	TRBJ1-5	CASSYGQGSNQPQHF	TGCGCCAGCAGTTACGGACAGGGTAGTAATCAGCCCCAGCATTTT
16	-	TRBD2	TRBV4-2	TRBJ2-3	CASSQAAGGGADTQYF	TGTGCCAGCAGCCAAGCTGCGGGGGGAGGTGCAGATACGCAGTATTTT
15	-	TRBD1	TRBV27	TRBJ1-2	CASSLSGGINYGYTF	TGTGCCAGCAGTTTGTCAGGGGGAATTAACTATGGCTACACCTTC
19	-	-	TRBV28	TRBJ1-5	CASSETPRQALGGNQPQHF	TGTGCCAGCAGTGAAACCCCCCGACAGGCCCTCGGGGGCAATCAGCCCCAGCATTTT
16	once	-	TRBV5-1	TRBJ2-5	CASSFLRQGLQETQYF	TGCGCCAGCAGCTTCCTACGTCAGGGCCTCCAAGAGACCCAGTACTTC
14	-	-	TRBV9	TRBJ1-4	CASSVSGGGEKLFF	TGTGCCAGCAGCGTATCGGGGGGTGGTGAAAAACTGTTTTTT
14	-	-	TRBV28	TRBJ2-5	CASWGSTSQETQYF	TGTGCCAGCTGGGGCAGCACGAGCCAAGAGACCCAGTACTTC
19	-	TRBD2	TRBV5-1	TRBJ2-7	CASSSSRTSGGPFSYEQYF	TGCGCCAGCTCTTCCTCGAGGACTAGCGGGGGTCCCTTCTCCTACGAGCAGTACTTC
15	-	-	TRBV18	TRBJ2-1	CASSPQGVGGNEQFF	TGTGCCAGCTCCCCCCAGGGAGTTGGGGGGAATGAGCAGTTCTTC
13	-	TRBD1	TRBV30	TRBJ1-5	CAWSRQGPQPQHF	TGTGCCTGGTCCCGACAGGGCCCCCAGCCCCAGCATTTT
13	-	-	TRBV5-1	TRBJ2-3	CASSPTPVDTQYF	TGCGCCAGCAGTCCGACACCGGTGGATACGCAGTATTTT
15	-	-	TRBV6-1	TRBJ2-7	CASSEAFREIYEQYF	TGTGCCAGCAGTGAAGCGTTTCGGGAAATCTACGAGCAGTACTTC
14	-	-	TRBV7-8	TRBJ2-3	CASSLALRADTQYF	TGTGCCAGCAGCTTAGCTCTGAGGGCAGATACGCAGTATTTT
14	-	-	TRBV3-1/TRBV3-2	TRBJ2-3	CASSQPTGQDTQYF	TGTGCCAGCAGCCAACCTACAGGGCAAGATACGCAGTATTTT
15	-	-	TRBV4-1	TRBJ2-7	CASSQVLGSGYEQYF	TGCGCCAGCAGCCAAGTTCTAGGTAGCGGCTACGAGCAGTACTTC
15	-	-	TRBV6-5	TRBJ1-2	CASSYSKQGPYGYTF	TGTGCCAGCAGTTACTCAAAACAGGGCCCCTATGGCTACACCTTC
14	-	TRBD2	TRBV3-1/TRBV3-2	TRBJ2-7	CASSMTSGTFEQYF	TGTGCCAGCAGCATGACTAGCGGGACCTTCGAGCAGTACTTC
12	-	-	TRBV13	TRBJ2-7	CASSTGKYEQYF	TGTGCCAGCAGCACAGGGAAGTACGAGCAGTACTTC
14	-	-	TRBV7-9	TRBJ2-5	CASSSDSKQETQYF	TGTGCCAGCAGCTCGGACAGCAAACAAGAGACCCAGTACTTC
14	-	-	TRBV6-5	TRBJ2-7	CASSSTGGAYEQYF	TGTGCCAGCAGTTCTACAGGGGGGGCCTACGAGCAGTACTTC
16	-	TRBD1	TRBV5-8	TRBJ1-5	CASTLRRTGYDQPQHF	TGTGCCAGCACCCTCAGGAGGACAGGCTACGATCAGCCCCAGCATTTT
15	-	-	TRBV7-8	TRBJ1-4	CASSSYRVPNEKLFF	TGTGCCAGCAGCTCGTACAGGGTACCTAATGAAAAACTGTTTTTT
15	-	TRBD2	TRBV3-1/TRBV3-2	TRBJ2-1	CASSLSGIRGNEQFF	TGTGCCAGCAGCCTGAGCGGGATTAGGGGCAATGAGCAGTTCTTC
13	once	-	TRBV6-5	TRBJ1-2	CASTLYTAYGYTF	TGTGCCAGCACCTTATACACAGCCTATGGCTACACCTTC
14	-	-	TRBV7-9	TRBJ1-2	CASSLQQGRYGYTF	TGTGCCAGCAGCTTACAGCAGGGCCGCTATGGCTACACCTTC
11	-	-	TRBV30	TRBJ1-2	CAWKLGGGYTF	TGTGCCTGGAAGCTTGGGGGGGGCTACACCTTC
17	-	TRBD2	TRBV3-1/TRBV3-2	TRBJ2-3	CASSQSGGAERTDTQYF	TGTGCCAGCAGCCAAAGCGGGGGGGCCGAGAGGACAGATACGCAGTATTTT
14	-	-	TRBV7-8	TRBJ2-3	CASSLYGHREYQYF	TGTGCCAGCAGCTTATACGGACACCGGGAGTACCAGTATTTT
14	-	-	TRBV4-1	TRBJ1-2	CASSQETAGYGYTF	TGCGCCAGCAGCCAAGAGACGGCAGGCTATGGCTACACCTTC
15	-	-	TRBV7-9	TRBJ1-6	CASSLVSGPNSPLHF	TGTGCCAGCAGCTTAGTGTCTGGGCCTAATTCACCCCTCCACTTT
15	-	-	TRBV11-2	TRBJ1-6	CASSLDIVQGRPLHF	TGTGCCAGCAGCTTAGATATTGTACAGGGCAGACCCCTCCACTTT
13	-	-	TRBV25-1	TRBJ1-1	CASRKQGNTEAFF	TGTGCCAGCCGCAAACAGGGGAACACTGAAGCTTTCTTT